The clone carrying this T cell receptor (beta chain) was counted ten times or more. Its cognate antigen is unknown. This sample stems from a study of CD8 T cells in ankylosing spondylitis. Study outcomes and limitations: Among TCR beta sequences, a motif of several highly homologous variants appeared characteristic of ankylosing spondylitis blood.

CDR3 length: 18 amino acids. Looked up from germline, CDR1 is ENHRY and CDR2 is SYGVKD. V dropped 0 bases and J dropped 0 bases, with 16 bases sitting between them. Using its own MiXCR run on the 5' RACE reads, TCRdb lists one record per CDR3 protein. The data show 75,000 to 95,000 distinct CDR3 sequences, about 8.3% seen once. V usage is TRBV10-3 and J usage is TRBJ2-3; D might be TRBD2 (5 bases). This clonotype was obtained from a male donor with ankylosing spondylitis. Sequenced input: blood, either unsorted or a sorted T cell fraction (not recorded which). The chain's CDR3 is CAISESEGLPTSTDTQYF. DNA for the CDR3: TGTGCCATCAGTGAGTCTGAGGGCCTACCGACTAGCACAGATACGCAGTATTTT.